The 3 T cell receptor beta chains presented below share a single source sample, sequenced in a study of OX40 agonist ivuxolimab in advanced cancers. The repertoire was sequenced with immunoSEQ multiplex PCR; TCRdb's copy has only in-frame clones and lacks some. The sample includes some 70,000 clones, approximately 89% seen only once; the top ten take 1.1%. This sample comprised CD4+ or CD8+ T cells sorted from blood, obtained in a trial of the OX40 agonist ivuxolimab. The receptors were sampled from an adult with an advanced solid tumor such as melanoma, head and neck, liver or kidney cancer.

V and J are TRBV19 and TRBJ2-7; D is unresolved. The V gene lost 3 bases and the J gene lost 2 bases, with 17 bases spanning the gap. Germline CDR1 and CDR2: LNHDA and SQIVND (reference sequence). The CDR3 runs 16 residues. The CDR3 coding sequence is TGTGCCAGTAGTATGGGTTCCCTCGGACGAACCTACGAGCAGTACTTC. This encodes CASSMGSLGRTYEQYF.

The J gene is TRBJ2-7, the V gene TRBV6-6; D unresolved. Germline assignment: CDR1 MNHNY and CDR2 SVGAGI (reference sequence). V was pared by 8 bases and J by 1 base, with 9 bases between. The CDR3 consists of 12 residues. The CDR3 here is CASGSDSYEQYF. In DNA, the CDR3 is TGTGCCAGCGGATCGGATTCCTACGAGCAGTACTTC.

This rearrangement joins TRBV4-1 to TRBJ1-3; D ambiguous. V lost 1 base to trimming and J lost 0 bases, with 10 bases between them. Germline CDR1 and CDR2: MGHRA and YSYEKL. The CDR3 is made up of 16 amino acids. The CDR3 DNA reads TGCGCCAGCAGCCAAGGACATTGGGACTCTGGAAACACCATATATTTT. Translation gives CASSQGHWDSGNTIYF.